The following is a TCR beta chain sequence with its context. The antigen is not known. Germline CDR1 reads SGDLS; CDR2 reads YYNGEE. V lost 4 bases, J lost 5 bases, and 8 bases stayed unmatched. The CDR3 runs 14 residues. Expressed TCRB transcripts were sequenced after all isolated RNA was converted to cDNA. The average read count of naive, central memory and regulatory T cell samples was approximately 3.9 million. Some clones are missing from TCRdb's copy, which holds only in-frame ones; the method was immunoSEQ multiplex PCR. Seen here are about 620,000 clones, about 14% observed once, and the top ten hold 0.07% to 0.095%. The source of the sample is a study of beta chain features in type 1 diabetes. The wider study: Age and gender were similar between patients and healthy donors, as were cell yields. Study results and caveats: High-TCR-expressing cells could be over-represented by cDNA sequencing.

The sequenced sample consisted of naive CD4+ T cells from blood. This TCR was sampled from a man in his late teens or twenties in good health. The chain carries TRBV9 and TRBJ1-1, with 7 bases that match TRBD1. This chain's CDR3 is CASSLRQGDTEAFF. CDR3 nucleotide sequence: TGTGCCAGCAGCCTTCGACAGGGAGATACTGAAGCTTTCTTT.